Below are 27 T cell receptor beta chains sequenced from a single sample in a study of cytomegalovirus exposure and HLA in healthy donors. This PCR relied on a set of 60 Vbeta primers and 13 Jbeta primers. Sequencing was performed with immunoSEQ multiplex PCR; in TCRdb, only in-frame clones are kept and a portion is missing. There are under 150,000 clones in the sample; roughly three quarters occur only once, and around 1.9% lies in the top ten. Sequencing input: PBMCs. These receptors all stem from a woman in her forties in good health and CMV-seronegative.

This CDR3 reads CASRGHRNEKLFF. As DNA, the CDR3 is TGTGCCAGCAGGGGACATCGGAATGAAAAACTGTTTTTT. The rearrangement links TRBV6-5 to TRBJ1-4, with D possibly being TRBD1 (6 bases). V was shortened by 6 bases and J by 5 bases, with 10 bases between the two germline ends. The CDR3 totals 13 residues. The germline V gene encodes CDR1 MNHEY and CDR2 SVGAGI.

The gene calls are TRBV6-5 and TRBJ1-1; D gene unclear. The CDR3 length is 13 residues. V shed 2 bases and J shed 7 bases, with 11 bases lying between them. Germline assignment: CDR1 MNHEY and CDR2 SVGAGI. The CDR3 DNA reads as TGTGCCAGCAGTTACGCCTCCGGTGGTGAAGCTTTCTTT. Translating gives CASSYASGGEAFF.

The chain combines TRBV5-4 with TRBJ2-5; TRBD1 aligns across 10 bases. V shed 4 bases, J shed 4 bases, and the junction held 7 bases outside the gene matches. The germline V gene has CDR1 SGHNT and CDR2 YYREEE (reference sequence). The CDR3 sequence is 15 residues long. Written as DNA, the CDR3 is TGTGCCAGCAGCCGACCCGACAGGGGGCGAGAGACCCAGTACTTC. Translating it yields CASSRPDRGRETQYF.

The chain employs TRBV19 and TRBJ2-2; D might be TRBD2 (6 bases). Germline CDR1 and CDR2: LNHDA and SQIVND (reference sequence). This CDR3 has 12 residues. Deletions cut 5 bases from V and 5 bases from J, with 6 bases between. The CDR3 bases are TGTGCCAGTAGTCGGGGGACCGGGGAGCTGTTTTTT. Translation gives CASSRGTGELFF. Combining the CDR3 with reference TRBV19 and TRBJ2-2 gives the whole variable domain DGGITQSPKYLFRKEGQNVTLSCEQNLNHDAMYWYRQDPGQGLRLIYYSQIVNDFQKGDIAEGYSVSREKKESFPLTVTSAQKNPTAFYLCASSRGTGELFFGEGSRLTVL.

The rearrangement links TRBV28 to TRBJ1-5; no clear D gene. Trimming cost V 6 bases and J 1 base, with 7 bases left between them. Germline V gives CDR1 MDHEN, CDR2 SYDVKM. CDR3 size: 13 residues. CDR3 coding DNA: TGTGCCAGCAGCTTTAGAAGCAATCAGCCCCAGCATTTT. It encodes CASSFRSNQPQHF.

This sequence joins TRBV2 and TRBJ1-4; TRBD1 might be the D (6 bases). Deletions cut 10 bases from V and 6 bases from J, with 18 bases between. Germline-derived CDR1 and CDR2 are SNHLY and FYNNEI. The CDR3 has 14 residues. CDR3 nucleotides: TGTGCCACCAAGGGGGGGGACCGCTATGAAAAACTGTTTTTT. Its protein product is CATKGGDRYEKLFF. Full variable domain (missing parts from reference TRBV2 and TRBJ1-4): EPEVTQTPSHQVTQMGQEVILRCVPISNHLYFYWYRQILGQKVEFLVSFYNNEISEKSEIFDDQFSVERPDGSNFTLKIRSTKLEDSAMYFCATKGGDRYEKLFFGSGTQLSVL.

The CDR3 region has the DNA TGTGCCAGCAGCTTGCCCGGGACAGGGGGCAACGAGCAGTACTTC. This gives the protein CASSLPGTGGNEQYF. V gene TRBV5-4 combines with J gene TRBJ2-7, with 12 bases identical to TRBD1. CDR1 is SGHNT, CDR2 YYREEE, per germline (reference sequence). J was trimmed by 5 bases and V by 1 base; bases with no gene match: 4. This CDR3 has 15 residues.

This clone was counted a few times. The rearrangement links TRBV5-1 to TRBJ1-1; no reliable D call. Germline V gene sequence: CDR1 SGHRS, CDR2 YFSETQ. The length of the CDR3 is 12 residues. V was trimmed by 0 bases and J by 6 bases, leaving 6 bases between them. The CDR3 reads CASSLAGPEAFF. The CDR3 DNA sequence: TGCGCCAGCAGCTTGGCGGGTCCTGAAGCTTTCTTT.

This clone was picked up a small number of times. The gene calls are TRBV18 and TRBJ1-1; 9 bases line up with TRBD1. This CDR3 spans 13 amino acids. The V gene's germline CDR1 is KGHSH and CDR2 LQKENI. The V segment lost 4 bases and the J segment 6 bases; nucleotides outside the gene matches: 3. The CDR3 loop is CASSRDRVAEAFF. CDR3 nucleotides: TGTGCCAGCTCACGGGACAGGGTAGCTGAAGCTTTCTTT. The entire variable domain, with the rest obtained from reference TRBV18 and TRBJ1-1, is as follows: NAGVMQNPRHLVRRRGQEARLRCSPMKGHSHVYWYRQLPEEGLKFMVYLQKENIIDESGMPKERFSAEFPKEGPSILRIQQVVRGDSAAYFCASSRDRVAEAFFGQGTRLTVV.

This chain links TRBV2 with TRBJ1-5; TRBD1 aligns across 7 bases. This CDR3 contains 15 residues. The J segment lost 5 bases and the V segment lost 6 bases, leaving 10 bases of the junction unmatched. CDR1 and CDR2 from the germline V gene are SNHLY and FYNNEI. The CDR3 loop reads CASRLKGTVHQPQHF. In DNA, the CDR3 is TGTGCCAGCAGATTAAAAGGGACAGTTCATCAGCCCCAGCATTTT.

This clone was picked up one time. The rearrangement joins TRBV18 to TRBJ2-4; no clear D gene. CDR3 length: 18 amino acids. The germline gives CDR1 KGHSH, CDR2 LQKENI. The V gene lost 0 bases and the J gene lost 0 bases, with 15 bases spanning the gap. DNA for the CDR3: TGTGCCAGCTCACCACCGTTGCAAAACAGATTAGCCAAAAACATTCAGTACTTC. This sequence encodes CASSPPLQNRLAKNIQYF. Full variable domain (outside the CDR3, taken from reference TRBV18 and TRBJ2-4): NAGVMQNPRHLVRRRGQEARLRCSPMKGHSHVYWYRQLPEEGLKFMVYLQKENIIDESGMPKERFSAEFPKEGPSILRIQQVVRGDSAAYFCASSPPLQNRLAKNIQYFGAGTRLSVL.

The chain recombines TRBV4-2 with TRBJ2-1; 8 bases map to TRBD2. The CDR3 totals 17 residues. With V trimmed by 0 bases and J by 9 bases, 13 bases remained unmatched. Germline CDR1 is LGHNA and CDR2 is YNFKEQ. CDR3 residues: CASSQDVLSGGMGEQFF. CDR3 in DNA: TGTGCCAGCAGCCAAGATGTTTTAAGCGGGGGTATGGGTGAGCAGTTCTTC.

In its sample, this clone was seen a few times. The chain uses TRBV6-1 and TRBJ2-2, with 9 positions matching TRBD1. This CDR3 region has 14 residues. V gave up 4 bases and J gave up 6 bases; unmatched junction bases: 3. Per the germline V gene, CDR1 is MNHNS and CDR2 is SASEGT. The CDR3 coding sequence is TGTGCCAGCAGTGGCGGACAGGGGTCCGGGGAGCTGTTTTTT. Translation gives CASSGGQGSGELFF.

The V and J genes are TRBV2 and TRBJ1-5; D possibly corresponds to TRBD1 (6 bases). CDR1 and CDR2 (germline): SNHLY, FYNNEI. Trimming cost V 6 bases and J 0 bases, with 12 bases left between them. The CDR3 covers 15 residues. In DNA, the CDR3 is TGTGCCAGCAGCCTCGGACAGACTAGCAATCAGCCCCAGCATTTT. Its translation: CASSLGQTSNQPQHF.

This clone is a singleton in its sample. The DNA of the CDR3 is TGTGCCAGTAGTAGGAGAACAGGGTCGAGTAGCAATCAGCCCCAGCATTTT. This gives the protein CASSRRTGSSSNQPQHF. The genes are TRBV19 and TRBJ1-5; the D gene is possibly TRBD1 (6 bases). CDR1 is LNHDA and CDR2 is SQIVND in the germline V gene (reference sequence). The V end was cut by 4 bases, the J end by 0 bases, with 16 bases between. The CDR3 runs to 17 residues.

CDR3 nucleotide sequence: TGCGCCAGCAGCTGGACAGCGTTACAAGAGACCCAGTACTTC. Amino acids: CASSWTALQETQYF. This rearrangement joins TRBV5-1 to TRBJ2-5; possibly TRBD1 for D (6 bases). There are 14 residues in the CDR3. Trimming shortened V by 3 bases and J by 2 bases, and 11 bases separated the two germline ends. The V gene's germline CDR1 is SGHRS and CDR2 YFSETQ.

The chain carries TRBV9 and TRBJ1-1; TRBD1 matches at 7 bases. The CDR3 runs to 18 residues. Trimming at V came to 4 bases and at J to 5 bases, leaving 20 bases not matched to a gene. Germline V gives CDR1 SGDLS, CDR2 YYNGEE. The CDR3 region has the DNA TGTGCCAGCAGCCCCTGGGGCGGGGCAGGGGGGCGCGGGACTGAAGCTTTCTTT. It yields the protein CASSPWGGAGGRGTEAFF.

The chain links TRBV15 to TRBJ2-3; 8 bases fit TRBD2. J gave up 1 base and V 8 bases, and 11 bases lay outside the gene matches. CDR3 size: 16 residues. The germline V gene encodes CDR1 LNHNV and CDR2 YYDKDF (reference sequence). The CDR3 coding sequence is TGTGCCACCTACGAGCGGGGGCCATGCGGCACAGATACGCAGTATTTT. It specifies CATYERGPCGTDTQYF.

This CDR3 reads CATSRDLGGADTQYF. The CDR3 coding sequence is TGTGCCACCAGCAGAGATCTGGGCGGGGCGGATACGCAGTATTTT. This chain joins TRBV15 and TRBJ2-3, with D possibly matching TRBD2 (6 bases). This CDR3 has 15 residues. Germline-derived CDR1 and CDR2 are LNHNV and YYDKDF (reference sequence). Trimming removed 0 bases at V and 6 bases at J, with 13 bases between.

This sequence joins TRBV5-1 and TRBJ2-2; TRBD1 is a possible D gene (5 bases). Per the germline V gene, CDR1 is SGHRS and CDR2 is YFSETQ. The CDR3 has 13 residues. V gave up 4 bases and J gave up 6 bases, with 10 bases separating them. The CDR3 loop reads CASSARVPGELFF. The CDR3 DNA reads TGCGCCAGCAGCGCCAGGGTGCCCGGGGAGCTGTTTTTT. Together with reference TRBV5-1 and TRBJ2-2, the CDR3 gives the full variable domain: KAGVTQTPRYLIKTRGQQVTLSCSPISGHRSVSWYQQTPGQGLQFLFEYFSETQRNKGNFPGRFSGRQFSNSRSEMNVSTLELGDSALYLCASSARVPGELFFGEGSRLTVL.

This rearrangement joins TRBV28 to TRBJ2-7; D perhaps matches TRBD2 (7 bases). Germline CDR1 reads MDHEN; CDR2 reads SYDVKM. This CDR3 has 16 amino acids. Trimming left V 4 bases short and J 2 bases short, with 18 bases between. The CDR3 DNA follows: TGTGCCAGCAGTTCCTTAGGGGGGGTCGGGACCTACGAGCAGTACTTC. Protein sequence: CASSSLGGVGTYEQYF.

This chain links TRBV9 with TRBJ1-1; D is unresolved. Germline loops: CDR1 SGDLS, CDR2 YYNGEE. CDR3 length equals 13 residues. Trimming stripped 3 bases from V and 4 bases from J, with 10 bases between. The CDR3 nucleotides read TGTGCCAGCAGCGGCGTACGGGGCACTGAAGCTTTCTTT. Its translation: CASSGVRGTEAFF.

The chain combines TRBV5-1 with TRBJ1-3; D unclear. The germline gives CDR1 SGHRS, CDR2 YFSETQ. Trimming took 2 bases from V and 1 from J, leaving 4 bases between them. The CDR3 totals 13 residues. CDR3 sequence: CASSFISGNTIYF. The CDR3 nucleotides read TGCGCCAGCAGCTTTATTTCTGGAAACACCATATATTTT.

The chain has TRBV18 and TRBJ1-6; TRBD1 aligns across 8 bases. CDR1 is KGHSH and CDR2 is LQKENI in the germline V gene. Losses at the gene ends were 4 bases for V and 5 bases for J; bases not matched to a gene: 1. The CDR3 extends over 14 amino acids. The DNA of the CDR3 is TGTGCCAGCTCACAGGACAGGGATAATTCACCCCTCCACTTT. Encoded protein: CASSQDRDNSPLHF.

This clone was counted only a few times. CDR3 sequence: CASSRRDSNEKLFF. CDR3 coding DNA: TGTGCCAGCAGCCGTCGGGATTCTAATGAAAAACTGTTTTTT. This chain joins TRBV6-1 and TRBJ1-4; no definite D call. CDR3 length: 14 amino acids. The germline V gene has CDR1 MNHNS and CDR2 SASEGT. V was clipped by 6 bases and J by 3 bases, with 11 bases between them.

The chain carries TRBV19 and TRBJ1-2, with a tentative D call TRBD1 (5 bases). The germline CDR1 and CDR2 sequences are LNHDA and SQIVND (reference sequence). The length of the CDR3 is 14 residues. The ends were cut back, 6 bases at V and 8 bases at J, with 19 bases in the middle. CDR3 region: CASSLWDHRGGYTF. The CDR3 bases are TGTGCCAGTAGCCTTTGGGACCACCGGGGGGGCTACACCTTC.

The CDR3: CASSFTGTDTQYF. The CDR3 DNA is TGTGCCAGCAGCTTCACGGGCACAGATACGCAGTATTTT. This sequence joins TRBV14 and TRBJ2-3; D gene uncertain. CDR1 is SGHDN, CDR2 FVKESK, per germline. V was pared by 5 bases and J by 1 base, with 7 bases between. The CDR3 is 13 amino acids.